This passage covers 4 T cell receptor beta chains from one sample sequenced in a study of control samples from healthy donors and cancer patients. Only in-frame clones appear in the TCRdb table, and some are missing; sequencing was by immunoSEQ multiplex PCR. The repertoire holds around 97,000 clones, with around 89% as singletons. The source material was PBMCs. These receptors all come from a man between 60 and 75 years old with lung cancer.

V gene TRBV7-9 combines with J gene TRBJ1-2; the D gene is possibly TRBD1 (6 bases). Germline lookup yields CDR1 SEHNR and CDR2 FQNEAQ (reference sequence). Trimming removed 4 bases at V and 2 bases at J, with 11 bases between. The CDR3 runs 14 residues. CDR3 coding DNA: TGTGCCAGCAGCTCTCAGGGGCTGAACTATGGCTACACCTTC. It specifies CASSSQGLNYGYTF.

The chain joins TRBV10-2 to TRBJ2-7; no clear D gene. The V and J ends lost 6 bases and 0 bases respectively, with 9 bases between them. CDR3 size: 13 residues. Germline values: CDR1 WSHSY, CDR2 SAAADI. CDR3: CASRGQSSYEQYV. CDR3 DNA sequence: TGCGCCAGCAGAGGGCAATCCTCCTACGAGCAGTACGTC.

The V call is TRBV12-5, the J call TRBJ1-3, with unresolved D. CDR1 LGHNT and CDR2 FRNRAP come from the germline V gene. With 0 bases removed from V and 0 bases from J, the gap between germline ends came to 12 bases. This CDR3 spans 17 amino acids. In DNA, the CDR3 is TGTGCTAGTGGTTTGGTATACGACGGAACCTCTGGAAACACCATATATTTT. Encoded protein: CASGLVYDGTSGNTIYF.

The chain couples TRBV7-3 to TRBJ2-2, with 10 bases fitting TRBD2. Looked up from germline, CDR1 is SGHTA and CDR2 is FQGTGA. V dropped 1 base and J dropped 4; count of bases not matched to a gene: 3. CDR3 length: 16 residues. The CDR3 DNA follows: TGTGCCAGCAGCTTAATAGCGGGGGGTTTCACCGGGGAGCTGTTTTTT. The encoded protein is CASSLIAGGFTGELFF. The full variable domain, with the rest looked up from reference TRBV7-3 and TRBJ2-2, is GAGVSQTPSNKVTEKGKYVELRCDPISGHTALYWYRQSLGQGPEFLIYFQGTGAADDSGLPNDRFFAVRPEGSVSTLKIQRTERGDSAVYLCASSLIAGGFTGELFFGEGSRLTVL.